This T cell receptor (beta chain) was sequenced in a study of control samples from healthy donors and cancer patients. Generated by immunoSEQ multiplex PCR, the TCRdb table keeps only in-frame clones and is missing some. The table shows about 110,000 clones, with more than 85% occurring only once. Germline CDR1 and CDR2: GTSNPN and SVGIG (reference sequence). V was shortened by 1 base and J by 4 bases, with 15 bases between the two germline ends. The CDR3 has 15 amino acids. Sequenced: blood. This TCR derives from a woman in her forties or fifties in good health. This chain connects TRBV30 to TRBJ2-3; perhaps TRBD2 as D (6 bases). The DNA of the CDR3 is TGTGCCTGGAGTGAGACTAGATCAGGTTCAGATACGCAGTATTTT. The encoded protein is CAWSETRSGSDTQYF.